The T cell receptor (beta chain) under discussion was sequenced for a study of blood T cell repertoires in COVID-19. Method: immunoSEQ multiplex PCR; TCRdb's copy keeps in-frame clones and lacks some. The sample has about 6,400 clones, about 79% seen once. Unmatched junction bases numbered 5, after V lost 4 bases and J lost 1 base. This CDR3 region has 17 residues. CDR1 is SGHAT, CDR2 FQNNGV, per germline. Sequenced input: peripheral blood. This chain links TRBV11-2 with TRBJ2-1, with 12 bases matching TRBD2. The sequence derives from a human donor with active COVID-19. The donor label of this sample is uncertain. CDR3 sequence: CASSSGLAGWSYNEQFF. The CDR3 DNA sequence: TGTGCCAGCAGCTCCGGACTAGCGGGATGGTCCTACAATGAGCAGTTCTTC.